The TCR beta chain described here comes from a study of blood T cell repertoires in COVID-19. About the study: Whether acute or convalescent, the COVID-19 samples came from the United States, Italy and Spain.

In the original analysis: Reference gene primers were amplified, and this amplification served to estimate nucleated cell counts. The table came from immunoSEQ multiplex PCR; TCRdb's copy has only in-frame clones and leaves some out. The V and J calls and clone size come from that table; D and trimming were worked out from the DNA. This table has 200,000 to 250,000 clones, roughly 85% appearing once. This CDR3 comprises 18 residues. Looked up from germline, CDR1 is SGDLS and CDR2 is YYNGEE. The junction had 8 bases not matched to a gene; V was cut back by 0 bases and J by 0 bases. The source material was peripheral blood. The source of this sequence is a woman aged 70-85 years with active or convalescent COVID-19. The gene calls are TRBV9 and TRBJ2-5, with TRBD2 identical over 10 bases. The CDR3 protein is CASSVAGSGGTYQETQYF. CDR3 nucleotides: TGTGCCAGCAGCGTAGCTGGTAGCGGGGGGACTTACCAAGAGACCCAGTACTTC.